This record looks at one T cell receptor (beta chain) sequence and its context. TCRdb's copy holds only in-frame clones and misses some; the assay was immunoSEQ multiplex PCR. Altogether 70,000 or so clones are present, around nine tenths being singletons, with the ten largest covering approximately 10%. CDR1 LNHDA and CDR2 SQIVND come from the germline V gene (reference sequence). Trimming took 2 bases from V and 1 from J, leaving 8 bases between them. The CDR3 runs to 14 residues. The sample belongs to a study of blood T cell repertoires in COVID-19. The chain links TRBV19 to TRBJ1-1; D unresolved. The sequence was collected from a woman between 18 and 29 years old with acute or convalescent COVID-19. The source material was peripheral blood. The CDR3 bases are TGTGCCAGTAGTATATCCCAGGCGAACACTGAAGCTTTCTTT. Amino acid sequence: CASSISQANTEAFF.